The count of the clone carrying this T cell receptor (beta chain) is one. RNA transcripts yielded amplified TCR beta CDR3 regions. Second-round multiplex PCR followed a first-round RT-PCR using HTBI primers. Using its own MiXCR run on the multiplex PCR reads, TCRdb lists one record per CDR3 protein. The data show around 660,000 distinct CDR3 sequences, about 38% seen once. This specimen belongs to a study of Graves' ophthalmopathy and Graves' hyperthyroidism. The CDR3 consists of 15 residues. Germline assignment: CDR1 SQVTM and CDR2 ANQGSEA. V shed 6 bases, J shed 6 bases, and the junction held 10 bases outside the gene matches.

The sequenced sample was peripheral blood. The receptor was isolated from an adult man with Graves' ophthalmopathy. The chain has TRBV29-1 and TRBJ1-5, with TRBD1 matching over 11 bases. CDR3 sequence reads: CSVHRDRGYGQPQHF. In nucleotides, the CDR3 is TGCAGCGTGCACCGGGACAGGGGGTATGGTCAGCCCCAGCATTTT.